This passage covers 28 T cell receptor beta chains from one sample sequenced in a study of response to subunit inactivated influenza vaccine. TCRdb independently ran MiXCR on the RT-PCR reads; one entry per CDR3 protein. The sample includes under 200,000 distinct CDR3 sequences, less than 15% of them seen just once. The same sample was also used in a study of T cells expressing NK-cell markers. In that study: cDNA encoding TCR beta was synthesized via 5'RACE template switching incorporating UMIs.

The sample consisted of CD8+ T cells sorted from PBMCs, taken approximately 13 days after vaccination. These receptors originate from a man over 45 who received an inactivated influenza vaccine.

The rearrangement uses TRBV10-2 and TRBJ2-1; the match to TRBD2 covers 16 bases. CDR1 WSHSY and CDR2 SAAADI come from the germline V gene. The CDR3 sequence is 15 residues long. V was pared by 8 bases and J by 9 bases, with 7 bases of the junction left unmatched. The CDR3 coding sequence is TGCGCCAGCCTGGGACTAGCGGGGGGGTTCGGTGAGCAGTTCTTC. It specifies CASLGLAGGFGEQFF.

The V call is TRBV6-2 or TRBV6-3, the J call TRBJ1-6; D is perhaps TRBD1 (6 bases). CDR1 and CDR2 (germline): MNHEY, SVGEGT. V lost 7 bases, J lost 7 bases, and 11 bases lay in between. The length of the CDR3 is 13 residues. CDR3 loop: CASIDRRNSPLHF. CDR3 in DNA: TGTGCCAGCATCGACAGGAGGAATTCACCCCTCCACTTT.

The genes are TRBV5-5 and TRBJ2-7, with D possibly TRBD2 on 5 matching bases. Trimming took off 2 bases at V and 3 bases at J, with 12 bases between the two ends. CDR1 is SGHKS, CDR2 YYEKEE, per germline (reference sequence). The CDR3 is 14 residues long. For the CDR3, the DNA is TGTGCCAGCAGCTTTGGACGGGGATACTACGAGCAGTACTTC. It is translated as CASSFGRGYYEQYF. The variable domain in full, completed from reference TRBV5-5 and TRBJ2-7, reads DAGVTQSPTHLIKTRGQQVTLRCSPISGHKSVSWYQQVLGQGPQFIFQYYEKEERGRGNFPDRFSARQFPNYSSELNVNALLLGDSALYLCASSFGRGYYEQYFGPGTRLTVT.

In this sample, this clonotype turned up a few times. The chain carries TRBV4-3 and TRBJ1-1; TRBD1 agrees at 8 bases. Germline V CDR1 and CDR2: LGHNA, YSLEER. CDR3 length: 14 residues. V dropped 1 base and J dropped 4; count of bases not matched to a gene: 2. CDR3 amino acids: CASSQGTGTTEAFF. The CDR3 nucleotides read TGCGCCAGCAGCCAAGGGACAGGGACCACTGAAGCTTTCTTT.

This clonotype was counted ten times or more. The CDR3 nucleotides read TGTGCCAGCAGTTTAGCGCGTTCCCAGGGGGCTATCGGTACTGAAGCTTTCTTT. It specifies CASSLARSQGAIGTEAFF. The V and J genes are TRBV12-3 or TRBV12-4 and TRBJ1-1; 8 bases are shared with TRBD1. The CDR3 extends over 18 amino acids. Unmatched junction bases numbered 14, after V lost 0 bases and J lost 5 bases.

CDR3 sequence (DNA): TGTGCCAGCAGTGAAGCAAGGGGGGGCTGGACCGAGACCCAGTTCTTC. Translating gives CASSEARGGWTETQFF. This chain connects TRBV6-7 to TRBJ2-5; tentative D call: TRBD2 (7 bases). The J call may be mistaken, given a closer DNA end match to TRBJ2-1. TRBV6-7 carries the ORF label, with uncertain function. CDR3 length: 16 amino acids.

This clonotype was found a few times. The V call is TRBV2, the J call TRBJ1-1, with 9 bases that match TRBD1. The V segment lost 7 bases and the J segment 6 bases; nucleotides outside the gene matches: 12. Germline V lookup: CDR1 SNHLY, CDR2 FYNNEI. The CDR3 has 15 residues. The CDR3 is CASTTPGQGWSEAFF. The CDR3 bases are TGTGCCAGCACAACGCCGGGACAGGGATGGTCTGAAGCTTTCTTT.

The sample holds many counts of this clonotype. The chain is built from TRBV7-9 and TRBJ2-2; D ambiguous. The CDR3 is made up of 12 amino acids. Per the germline V gene, CDR1 is SEHNR and CDR2 is FQNEAQ (reference sequence). Trimming pared 10 bases from V and 1 base from J, leaving 7 bases between. The CDR3 coding sequence is TGTGCCACCCGACAGAACACCGGGGAGCTGTTTTTT. As protein: CATRQNTGELFF.

V and J are TRBV5-6 and TRBJ2-7; 11 nucleotides line up with TRBD1. J lost 3 bases, V lost 4 bases, and 6 bases had no gene match. CDR3 length: 15 residues. Germline assignment: CDR1 SGHDT and CDR2 YYEEEE. CDR3 nucleotides: TGTGCCAGCAGCCGGCCGGGACAGGGGGTCTACGAGCAGTACTTC. This sequence encodes CASSRPGQGVYEQYF. Complete variable domain (other parts from reference TRBV5-6 and TRBJ2-7): DAGVTQSPTHLIKTRGQQVTLRCSPKSGHDTVSWYQQALGQGPQFIFQYYEEEERQRGNFPDRFSGHQFPNYSSELNVNALLLGDSALYLCASSRPGQGVYEQYFGPGTRLTVT.

The chain combines TRBV24-1 with TRBJ2-3; D gene uncertain. The CDR3 length is 13 residues. Trimming took off 6 bases at V and 0 bases at J, with 6 bases between the two ends. Germline CDR1 KGHDR, CDR2 SFDVKD. CDR3 DNA sequence: TGTGCCACCAGTTCCCCGAGCACAGATACGCAGTATTTT. Its protein is CATSSPSTDTQYF.

V and J are TRBV7-9 and TRBJ2-1, with 9 bases matching TRBD2. The trim removed 3 bases at V and 8 bases at J, leaving 8 bases unmatched. Germline CDR1 SEHNR, CDR2 FQNEAQ (reference sequence). The CDR3 is 15 residues long. The chain's CDR3 is CASSFPGGGDDEQFF. In DNA form, the CDR3 reads TGTGCCAGCAGCTTCCCGGGCGGGGGGGATGATGAGCAGTTCTTC. The full variable domain, rest sourced from reference TRBV7-9 and TRBJ2-1, is DTGVSQNPRHKITKRGQNVTFRCDPISEHNRLYWYRQTLGQGPEFLTYFQNEAQLEKSRLLSDRFSAERPKGSFSTLEIQRTEQGDSAMYLCASSFPGGGDDEQFFGPGTRLTVL.

This clonotype was detected ten times or more. V gene TRBV3-1 combines with J gene TRBJ2-7; D might be TRBD2 (5 bases). Germline V gives CDR1 LGHDT, CDR2 YNNKEL (reference sequence). This CDR3 has 13 residues. With 5 bases removed from V and 5 bases from J, the gap between germline ends came to 13 bases. The CDR3 is CASSSPGENEQYF. The CDR3, as DNA: TGTGCCAGCAGCTCCCCCGGGGAGAACGAGCAGTACTTC.

V is TRBV12-3 or TRBV12-4 and J is TRBJ1-2, with unresolved D. V was cut by 1 base and J by 3 bases, with 12 bases left in between. The CDR3 extends over 15 amino acids. CDR3 bases: TGTGCCAGCAGTTTAGGGGGAAACGGAGACTATGGCTACACCTTC. As protein: CASSLGGNGDYGYTF.

The chain uses TRBV4-3 and TRBJ1-2; tentatively, D is TRBD1 (5 bases). V lost 4 bases to trimming and J lost 4 bases, with 19 bases between them. The CDR3 has 16 amino acids. Per the germline V gene, CDR1 is LGHNA and CDR2 is YSLEER. For the CDR3, the DNA is TGCGCCAGCAGCCGGACCCGGGACGGTATTTTCTATGGCTACACCTTC. It translates to CASSRTRDGIFYGYTF.

This rearrangement joins TRBV7-6 to TRBJ2-1, with TRBD2 matching 10 bases. CDR3 length equals 14 residues. Germline V gene lookup returns CDR1 SGHVS and CDR2 FNYEAQ. J lost 12 bases, V lost 5 bases, and 10 bases had no gene match. The CDR3 spells CASSLTSGRVGQFF. The CDR3 DNA follows: TGTGCCAGCAGCCTTACCAGCGGGAGGGTAGGGCAGTTCTTC.

In this sample, this clonotype turned up a few times. This sequence joins TRBV6-5 and TRBJ2-2; D remains unclear. This CDR3 has 12 amino acids. Germline V lookup: CDR1 MNHEY, CDR2 SVGAGI. Trimming shortened V by 2 bases and J by 4 bases, and 2 bases separated the two germline ends. This CDR3 is CASSYTTGELFF. CDR3 in DNA: TGTGCCAGCAGTTACACCACCGGGGAGCTGTTTTTT.

This clonotype has more than one count but fewer than ten. The chain has TRBV12-3 or TRBV12-4 and TRBJ2-2, with D tentatively TRBD2 (6 bases). The CDR3 is 16 residues long. V lost 2 bases, J lost 1 base, and 11 bases lay in between. The CDR3 here is CASSLPGLLNTGELFF. The DNA of the CDR3 is TGTGCCAGCAGTTTACCGGGACTCTTGAACACCGGGGAGCTGTTTTTT.

As DNA, the CDR3 is TGTGCCAGCAGCGTTATCCCCAGGGGGCACCAAGAGACCCAGTACTTC. Its translation: CASSVIPRGHQETQYF. The rearrangement uses TRBV9 and TRBJ2-5; 8 bases line up with TRBD1. The CDR3 runs 16 residues. Trimming took 2 bases from V and 0 from J; bases not matched to a gene: 6. The germline CDR1 and CDR2 sequences are SGDLS and YYNGEE.

The V and J genes are TRBV7-3 and TRBJ1-1, with 11 bases that match TRBD1. The germline V gene encodes CDR1 SGHTA and CDR2 FQGTGA. V lost 5 bases and J lost 4; bases outside the gene matches: 0. The CDR3 spans 13 residues. The CDR3 DNA follows: TGTGCCAGCAGCGGACAGGGGGCCACTGAAGCTTTCTTT. Protein: CASSGQGATEAFF.

The chain carries TRBV27 and TRBJ2-7; no firm D call. V was pared by 3 bases and J by 5 bases, with 5 bases between. This CDR3 contains 11 residues. The germline CDR1 and CDR2 sequences are MNHEY and SMNVEV (reference sequence). DNA of the CDR3: TGTGCCAGCAGTTTGGGAAACGAGCAGTACTTC. It specifies CASSLGNEQYF.

The chain uses TRBV20-1 and TRBJ1-2; D gene ambiguous. There are 11 residues in the CDR3. Germline loops: CDR1 DFQATT, CDR2 SNEGSKA (reference sequence). For the CDR3, the DNA is TGCAATGCAGAAGCTAACTATGGCTACACCTTC. Its protein is CNAEANYGYTF.

This sequence joins TRBV4-2 and TRBJ2-6; D not resolved. The CDR3 sequence is 20 residues long. V was clipped by 7 bases and J by 0 bases, with 25 bases between them. Germline CDR1 and CDR2: LGHNA and YNFKEQ. The CDR3 sequence is CASTLTGKLPETSGANVLTF. The CDR3 nucleotides are TGTGCCAGCACCCTGACCGGCAAGCTTCCAGAGACCTCTGGGGCCAACGTCCTGACTTTC.

The table lists this clonotype with many counts. The chain carries TRBV6-2 or TRBV6-3 and TRBJ2-7; TRBD1 matches 9 bases. The junction had 5 bases not matched to a gene; V was cut back by 7 bases and J by 1 base. Germline CDR1 reads MNHEY; CDR2 reads SVGEGT. This CDR3 spans 14 amino acids. The CDR3 loop reads CASNPGQGSYEQYF. The CDR3 DNA is TGTGCCAGCAATCCGGGACAGGGATCCTACGAGCAGTACTTC.

The V gene is TRBV6-5, the J gene TRBJ2-1, with D unclear. The V end was cut by 3 bases, the J end by 6 bases, with 12 bases between. Looked up from germline, CDR1 is MNHEY and CDR2 is SVGAGI. The CDR3 length is 14 residues. CDR3 bases: TGTGCCAGCAGTTATTACGACATTGCCAATGAGCAGTTCTTC. Its protein product is CASSYYDIANEQFF.

This clonotype was seen a few times. This rearrangement joins TRBV15 to TRBJ2-1; 9 bases align to TRBD2. V shed 3 bases, J shed 7 bases, and the junction held 4 bases outside the gene matches. Germline CDR1 reads LNHNV; CDR2 reads YYDKDF (reference sequence). This CDR3 is built from 14 residues. In DNA form, the CDR3 reads TGTGCCACCAGCAGGGGGGCGGGAGGGAATGAGCAGTTCTTC. Its protein is CATSRGAGGNEQFF.

This chain connects TRBV27 to TRBJ2-2; 8 nucleotides line up with TRBD1. Germline V lookup: CDR1 MNHEY, CDR2 SMNVEV (reference sequence). After removal of 8 bases from V and 5 bases from J, the junction contained 7 bases not matched to a gene. The CDR3 is 14 residues long. CDR3: CASSPGGSTGELFF. Written as DNA, the CDR3 is TGTGCCAGCTCTCCAGGGGGCTCAACCGGGGAGCTGTTTTTT.

The chain recombines TRBV7-2 with TRBJ2-4; tentative D call: TRBD2 (6 bases). V shed 3 bases and J shed 0 bases, with 15 bases lying between them. The length of the CDR3 is 17 residues. Looked up from germline, CDR1 is SGHTA and CDR2 is FQGNSA. DNA of the CDR3: TGTGCCAGCAGCTTCCGGTGGTGGGGACTAGCCAAAAACATTCAGTACTTC. Encoded protein: CASSFRWWGLAKNIQYF. Full variable domain (outside the CDR3, taken from reference TRBV7-2 and TRBJ2-4): GAGVSQSPSNKVTEKGKDVELRCDPISGHTALYWYRQSLGQGLEFLIYFQGNSAPDKSGLPSDRFSAERTGGSVSTLTIQRTQQEDSAVYLCASSFRWWGLAKNIQYFGAGTRLSVL.

V and J are TRBV18 and TRBJ2-7; no firm D call. The V end lost 0 bases, the J end lost 6 bases, and 18 bases lay between the germline ends. From germline, CDR1 is KGHSH and CDR2 LQKENI. The CDR3 spans 16 residues. As DNA, the CDR3 is TGTGCCAGCTCACCACCACCGACGAGGCCGGGTTCCGAGCAGTACTTC. Translation: CASSPPPTRPGSEQYF.